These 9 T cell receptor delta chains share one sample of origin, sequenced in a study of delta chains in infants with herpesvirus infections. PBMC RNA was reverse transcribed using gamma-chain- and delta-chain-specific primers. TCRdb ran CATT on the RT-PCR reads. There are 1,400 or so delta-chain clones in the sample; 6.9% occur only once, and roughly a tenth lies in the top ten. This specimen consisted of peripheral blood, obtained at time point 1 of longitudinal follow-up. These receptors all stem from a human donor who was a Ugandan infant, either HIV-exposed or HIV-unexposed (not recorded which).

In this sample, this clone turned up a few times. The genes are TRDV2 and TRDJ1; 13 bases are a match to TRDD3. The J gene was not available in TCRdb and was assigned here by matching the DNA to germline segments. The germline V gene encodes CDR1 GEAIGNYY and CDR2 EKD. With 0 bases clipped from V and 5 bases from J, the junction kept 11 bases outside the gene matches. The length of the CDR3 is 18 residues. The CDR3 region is CACDTETTGGYGRDKLIF. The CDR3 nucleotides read TGTGCCTGTGACACCGAAACCACTGGGGGATACGGTCGGGATAAACTCATCTTT.

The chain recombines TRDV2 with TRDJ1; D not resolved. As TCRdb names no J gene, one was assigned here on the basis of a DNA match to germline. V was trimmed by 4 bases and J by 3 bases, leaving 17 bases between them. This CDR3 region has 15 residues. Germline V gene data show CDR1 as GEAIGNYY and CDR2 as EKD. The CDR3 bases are TGTGCCTGTGAAAAACTGTCACTCCGCGCCGATAAACTCATCTTT. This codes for CACEKLSLRADKLIF.

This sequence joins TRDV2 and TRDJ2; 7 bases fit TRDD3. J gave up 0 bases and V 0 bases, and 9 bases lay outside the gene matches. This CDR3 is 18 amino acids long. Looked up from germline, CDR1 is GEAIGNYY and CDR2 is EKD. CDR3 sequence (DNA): TGTGCCTGTGACACCGTGGGGGAATTCTGGGCTTTGACAGCACAACTCTTCTTT. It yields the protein CACDTVGEFWALTAQLFF.

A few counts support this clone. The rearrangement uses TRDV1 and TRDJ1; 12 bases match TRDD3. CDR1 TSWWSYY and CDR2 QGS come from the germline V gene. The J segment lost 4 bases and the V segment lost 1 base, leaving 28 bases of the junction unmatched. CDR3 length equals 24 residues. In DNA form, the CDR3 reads TGTGCTCTTGGGGAACGTGCCCTACGCCCATGTACTGGGGGATACCCCAACGTTGTCGATAAACTCATCTTT. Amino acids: CALGERALRPCTGGYPNVVDKLIF.

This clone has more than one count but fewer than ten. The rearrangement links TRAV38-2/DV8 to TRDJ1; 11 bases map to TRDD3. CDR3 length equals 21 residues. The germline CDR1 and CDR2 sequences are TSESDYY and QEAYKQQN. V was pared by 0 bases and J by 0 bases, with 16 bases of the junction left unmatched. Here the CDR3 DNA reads TGTGCTTATAGGAGCGGGCCAGACTGGGGGATAGGATCGGGGTACACCGATAAACTCATCTTT. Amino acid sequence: CAYRSGPDWGIGSGYTDKLIF.

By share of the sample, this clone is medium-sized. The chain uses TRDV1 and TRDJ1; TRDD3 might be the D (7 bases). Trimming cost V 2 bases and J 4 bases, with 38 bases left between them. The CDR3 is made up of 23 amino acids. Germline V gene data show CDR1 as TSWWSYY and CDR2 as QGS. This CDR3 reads CALGEGLPVPRVTGAGGDDKLIF. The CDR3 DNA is TGTGCTCTTGGGGAAGGACTTCCAGTTCCTAGGGTTACTGGGGCCGGCGGGGACGATAAACTCATCTTT.

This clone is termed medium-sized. DNA for the CDR3: TGTGCTCTTGGGGAACTCCCGGGGATAAGTCCCCCCTACACCGATAAACTCATCTTT. As protein: CALGELPGISPPYTDKLIF. This chain uses TRDV1 with TRDJ1, with 7 bases fitting TRDD3. Unmatched junction bases numbered 13, after V lost 0 bases and J lost 0 bases. Germline CDR1 TSWWSYY, CDR2 QGS. CDR3 length: 19 amino acids.

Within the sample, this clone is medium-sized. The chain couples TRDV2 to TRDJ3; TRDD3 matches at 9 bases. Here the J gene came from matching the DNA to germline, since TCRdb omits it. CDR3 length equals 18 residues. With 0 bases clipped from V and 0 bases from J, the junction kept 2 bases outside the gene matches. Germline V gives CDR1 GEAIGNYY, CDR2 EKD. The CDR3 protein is CACDTAGGFSWDTRQMFF. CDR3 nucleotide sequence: TGTGCCTGTGACACCGCTGGGGGATTCTCCTGGGACACCCGACAGATGTTTTTC.

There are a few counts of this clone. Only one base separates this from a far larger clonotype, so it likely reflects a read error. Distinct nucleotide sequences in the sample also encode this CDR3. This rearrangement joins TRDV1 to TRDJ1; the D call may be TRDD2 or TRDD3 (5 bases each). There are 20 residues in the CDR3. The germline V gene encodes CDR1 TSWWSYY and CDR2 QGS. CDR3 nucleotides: TGTGCTCTTGGGGAACGATGGTACCTACTTGATACTCGGTACACCGATAAACTTATCTTT. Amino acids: CALGERWYLLDTRYTDKLIF.